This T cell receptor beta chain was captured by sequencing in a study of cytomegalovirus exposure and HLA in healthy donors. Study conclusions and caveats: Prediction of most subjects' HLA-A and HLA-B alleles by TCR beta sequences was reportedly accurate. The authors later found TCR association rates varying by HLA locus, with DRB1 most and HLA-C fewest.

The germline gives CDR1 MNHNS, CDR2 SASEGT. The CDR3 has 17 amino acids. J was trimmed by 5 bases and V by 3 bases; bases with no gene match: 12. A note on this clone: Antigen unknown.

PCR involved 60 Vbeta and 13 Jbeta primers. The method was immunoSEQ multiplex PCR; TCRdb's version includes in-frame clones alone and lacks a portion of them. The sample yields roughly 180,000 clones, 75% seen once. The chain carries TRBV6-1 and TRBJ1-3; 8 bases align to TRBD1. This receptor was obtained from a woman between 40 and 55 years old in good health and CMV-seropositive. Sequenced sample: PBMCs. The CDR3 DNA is TGTGCCAGCAGTGACCCCAGGGGGCGCGATTTAAGAAACACCATATATTTT. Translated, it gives CASSDPRGRDLRNTIYF.